The 2 T cell receptor beta chains below were found in one sample sequenced in a study of cytotoxic CD8 clonotypes in ibrutinib-treated CLL. Profiled with immunoSEQ multiplex PCR; TCRdb holds only in-frame clones, not every one. The profile shows nearly 300,000 clones, less than 85% of them singletons. The sample was PBMCs, taken at disease progression, from a patient treated with ibrutinib. The source is a human donor with chronic lymphocytic leukemia.

The gene calls are TRBV2 and TRBJ2-5; D is possibly TRBD2 (5 bases). The CDR3 totals 15 residues. The ends were cut back, 4 bases at V and 4 bases at J, with 16 bases in the middle. The germline V gene has CDR1 SNHLY and CDR2 FYNNEI. This chain's CDR3 is CASSGIASLPETQYF. CDR3 bases: TGTGCCAGCAGTGGTATAGCGAGCCTACCAGAGACCCAGTACTTC.

The rearrangement uses TRBV29-1 and TRBJ2-5; 10 bases map to TRBD1. Germline V gene lookup returns CDR1 SQVTM and CDR2 ANQGSEA. J was trimmed by 5 bases and V by 3 bases; bases with no gene match: 6. This CDR3 spans 14 amino acids. DNA of the CDR3: TGCAGCGTTGATCTCGGGACAGGGGAGGAGACCCAGTACTTC. It translates to CSVDLGTGEETQYF.